Listed below are T cell receptor beta chains from one sample, sequenced in a study of cytomegalovirus exposure and HLA in healthy donors. Assay: immunoSEQ multiplex PCR; the TCRdb copy retains only in-frame clones and omits some. The sample holds just over 70,000 clones; around two thirds are singletons and the top ten take roughly 11%. Sequencing used PBMCs. Receptors originate from a human donor in good health. Each CDR3 is given with its conserved first and last residue. Each record gives: V gene, D gene, clone size, CDR3 length, J gene, CDR3 DNA, CDR3 protein. The D gene is left open where the match is weak. Only part of the rows carry a size: once, few, many, or a class if the clone is expanded.

TRBV9	TRBD2	-	16	TRBJ2-5	TGTGCCAGCAGCGCCCAAGCGGGAGTGGGATCAGAGACCCAGTACTTC	CASSAQAGVGSETQYF
TRBV28	-	-	13	TRBJ2-7	TGTGCCAGCAGAGATCAGGGTCCCTACGAGCAGTACTTC	CASRDQGPYEQYF
TRBV4-1	TRBD1	-	15	TRBJ2-7	TGCGCCAGCAGCCTCGTGAGGACAGGAGTCTACGAGCAGTACTTC	CASSLVRTGVYEQYF
TRBV28	-	few	15	TRBJ1-5	TGTGCCAGCAGACCTCCAGGGGCAAGCAATCAGCCCCAGCATTTT	CASRPPGASNQPQHF
TRBV27	TRBD1	once	12	TRBJ1-1	TGTGCCAGCGGCATGGACAGGGATTTGGCTTTCTTT	CASGMDRDLAFF
TRBV10-3	TRBD2	-	16	TRBJ2-1	TGTGCCATTCTGCGAATACTAGCGGGAGGGATCAATGAGCAGTTCTTC	CAILRILAGGINEQFF
TRBV18	-	-	12	TRBJ2-7	TGTGCCAGCTCACCTAACGGCGGCGAGCAGTACTTC	CASSPNGGEQYF
TRBV28	-	-	14	TRBJ1-5	TGTGCCAACCCTCCCTCTGACCGGGATCAGCCCCAGCATTTT	CANPPSDRDQPQHF
TRBV6-1	-	once	13	TRBJ2-3	TGTGCCAGCAGACAGGGTCAGCCAGATACGCAGTATTTT	CASRQGQPDTQYF
TRBV25-1	-	-	14	TRBJ2-5	TGTGCCAGCAGTGATGAGGGAACCCAAGAGACCCAGTACTTC	CASSDEGTQETQYF
TRBV6-5	-	once	14	TRBJ1-1	TGTGCCAGCACCGCCACAGGGAAGGGCACTGAAGCTTTCTTT	CASTATGKGTEAFF
TRBV18	TRBD1	few	15	TRBJ2-5	TGTGCCAGCTCACCCGGACAGGGGTCTCGGGAGACCCAGTACTTC	CASSPGQGSRETQYF
TRBV30	TRBD1	-	17	TRBJ1-1	TGTGCCTGGAGTAGACAGGGGTGGAGGGAGGGGTCCTGGGTAGCTTTCTTT	CAWSRQGWREGSWVAFF
TRBV6-4	-	-	14	TRBJ1-1	TGTGCCAGCAGTGATTTGGGGGGGCCAACTGAAGCTTTCTTT	CASSDLGGPTEAFF
TRBV7-6	-	-	14	TRBJ2-7	TGTGCCAGCAGCTTAGGGGTTAGCGCCTACGAGCAGTACTTC	CASSLGVSAYEQYF
TRBV15	-	few	14	TRBJ2-7	TGTGCCACCAGCAGAGAGAAGGAGGTATCCGAGCAGTACTTC	CATSREKEVSEQYF
TRBV7-3	-	-	16	TRBJ2-1	TGTGCCAGCAGCCCCCAACCGACAGGGACTAGCAATGAGCAGTTCTTC	CASSPQPTGTSNEQFF
TRBV4-2	TRBD1	-	14	TRBJ2-7	TGTGCCAGCAGCCAAGAAGGGGACAGAAGCGAGCAGTACTTC	CASSQEGDRSEQYF
TRBV19	TRBD2	-	14	TRBJ2-1	TGTGCCAGTACCAAGCGGGAGATGTGGAATGAGCAGTTCTTC	CASTKREMWNEQFF
TRBV10-2	-	-	13	TRBJ2-3	TGCGCCAGCAGAGGCCCAGGGGCCGATACGCAGTATTTT	CASRGPGADTQYF
TRBV25-1	-	-	16	TRBJ2-7	TGTGCCAGCAGTGAATCGGGCGGGGGACAAGACGGCGAGCAGTACTTC	CASSESGGGQDGEQYF
TRBV6-7	-	once	15	TRBJ2-1	TGTGCCAGCAGTCCCCCCTCTAGGACCTACAATGAGCAGTTCTTC	CASSPPSRTYNEQFF
TRBV28	TRBD1	-	16	TRBJ1-2	TGTGCCAGCAGGGAAGGAACAGGGGGCGGTGTGAGTGGCTACACCTTC	CASREGTGGGVSGYTF
TRBV10-1	-	-	15	TRBJ1-1	TGCGCCAGCAGTGAGTCTAGTCAGGGTAACACTGAAGCTTTCTTT	CASSESSQGNTEAFF
TRBV29-1	-	-	15	TRBJ2-7	TGCAGCGTCGACGGGACCCTCAGGAGGGTAGACGAGCAGTACTTC	CSVDGTLRRVDEQYF
TRBV30	-	-	14	TRBJ2-5	TGTGCCTGGACCCCTCCTAGCGAGCAAGAGACCCAGTACTTC	CAWTPPSEQETQYF
TRBV5-1	TRBD2	-	13	TRBJ2-3	TGCGCCAGCGGTCGGGAGGGCACAGATACGCAGTATTTT	CASGREGTDTQYF
TRBV30	TRBD2	-	17	TRBJ2-1	TGTGCCTGGAGTACACCGGGACTAGCGGGAAAATACAATGAGCAGTTCTTC	CAWSTPGLAGKYNEQFF